This TCR beta chain was captured in a study of cytomegalovirus exposure and HLA in healthy donors. Germline-derived CDR1 and CDR2 are KGHSH and LQKENI. V lost 6 bases, J lost 2 bases, and 7 bases stayed unmatched. The CDR3 totals 15 residues. This PCR relied on a set of 60 Vbeta primers and 13 Jbeta primers. Assay used: immunoSEQ multiplex PCR; TCRdb lists only in-frame clones, some missing. This listing includes 130,000 to 150,000 clones. The clonotype comes from a male donor in good health and CMV-seronegative. The V call is TRBV18, the J call TRBJ1-5; 7 bases align to TRBD1. Sequencing was performed on PBMCs. CDR3 sequence reads: CASSAQGFGNQPQHF. The CDR3 DNA is TGTGCCAGCTCGGCACAGGGGTTTGGCAATCAGCCCCAGCATTTT.